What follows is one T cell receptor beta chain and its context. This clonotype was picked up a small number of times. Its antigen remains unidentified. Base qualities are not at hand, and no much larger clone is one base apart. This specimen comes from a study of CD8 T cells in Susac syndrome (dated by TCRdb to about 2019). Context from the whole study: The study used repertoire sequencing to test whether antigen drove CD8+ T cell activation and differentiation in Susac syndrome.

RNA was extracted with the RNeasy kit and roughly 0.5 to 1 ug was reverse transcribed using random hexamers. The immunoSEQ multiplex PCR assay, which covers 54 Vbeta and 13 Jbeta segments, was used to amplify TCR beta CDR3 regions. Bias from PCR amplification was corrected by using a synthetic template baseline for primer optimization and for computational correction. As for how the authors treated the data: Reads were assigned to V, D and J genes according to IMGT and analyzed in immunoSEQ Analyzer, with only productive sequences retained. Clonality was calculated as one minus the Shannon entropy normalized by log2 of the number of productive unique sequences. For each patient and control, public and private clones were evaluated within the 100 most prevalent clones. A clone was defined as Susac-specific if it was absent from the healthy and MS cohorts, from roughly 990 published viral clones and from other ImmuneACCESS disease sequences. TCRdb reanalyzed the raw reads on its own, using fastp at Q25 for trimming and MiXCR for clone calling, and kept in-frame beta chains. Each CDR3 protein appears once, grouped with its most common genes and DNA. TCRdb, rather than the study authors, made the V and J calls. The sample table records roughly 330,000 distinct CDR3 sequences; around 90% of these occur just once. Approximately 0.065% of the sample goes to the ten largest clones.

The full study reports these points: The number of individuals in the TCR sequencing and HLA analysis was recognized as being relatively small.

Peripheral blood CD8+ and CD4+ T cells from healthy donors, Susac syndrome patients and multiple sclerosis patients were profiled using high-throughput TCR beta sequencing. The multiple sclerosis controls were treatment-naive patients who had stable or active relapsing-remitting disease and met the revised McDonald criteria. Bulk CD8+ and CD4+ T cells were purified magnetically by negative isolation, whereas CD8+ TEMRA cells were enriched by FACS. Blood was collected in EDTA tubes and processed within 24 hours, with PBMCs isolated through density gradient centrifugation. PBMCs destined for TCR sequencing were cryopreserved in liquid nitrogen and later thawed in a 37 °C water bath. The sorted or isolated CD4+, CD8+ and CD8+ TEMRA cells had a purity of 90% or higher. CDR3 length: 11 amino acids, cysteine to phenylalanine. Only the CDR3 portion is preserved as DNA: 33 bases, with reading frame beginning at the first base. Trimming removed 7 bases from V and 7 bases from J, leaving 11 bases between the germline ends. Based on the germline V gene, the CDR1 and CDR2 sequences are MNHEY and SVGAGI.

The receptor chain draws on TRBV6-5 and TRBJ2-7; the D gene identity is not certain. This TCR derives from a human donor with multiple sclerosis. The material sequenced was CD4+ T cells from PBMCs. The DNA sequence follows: TGTGCCAGCACCCAAGGTGGGGAGCAGTACTTC. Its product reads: CASTQGGEQYF.